What follows are 17 T cell receptor beta chains derived from one specimen sequenced in a study of cytomegalovirus exposure and HLA in healthy donors. The PCR contained 60 Vbeta and 13 Jbeta primers. Assay used: immunoSEQ multiplex PCR; TCRdb lists only in-frame clones, some missing. The sample contains 150,000 to 200,000 clones, 80% of which appear only once. The sequencing sample was made of PBMCs. These receptors were taken from a woman in her 30s in good health and CMV-seronegative.

V usage is TRBV7-2 and J usage is TRBJ2-1; tentatively, D is TRBD1 (6 bases). CDR1 is SGHTA, CDR2 FQGNSA, per germline. CDR3 length: 16 residues. The V gene lost 1 base and the J gene lost 2 bases, with 12 bases spanning the gap. The CDR3 reads CASSLDPRGAYNEQFF. The CDR3 DNA reads as TGTGCCAGCAGCTTAGACCCCAGGGGAGCCTACAATGAGCAGTTCTTC.

The V gene is TRBV6-5, the J gene TRBJ2-7; D perhaps matches TRBD2 (6 bases). Trimming removed 8 bases from V and 6 bases from J, with 23 bases in between. Germline CDR1 and CDR2: MNHEY and SVGAGI. The CDR3 is 15 amino acids. The chain's CDR3 is CASERRGGVPREQYF. The CDR3 DNA follows: TGTGCCAGCGAACGCCGAGGCGGGGTCCCCCGCGAGCAGTACTTC.

The chain carries TRBV13 and TRBJ2-7; D is uncertain. Trimming left V 3 bases short and J 1 base short, with 4 bases between. The CDR3 extends over 12 amino acids. Germline V lookup: CDR1 PRHDT, CDR2 FYEKMQ (reference sequence). The CDR3 protein is CASSFQSYEQYF. CDR3 nucleotide sequence: TGTGCCAGCAGCTTCCAGTCCTACGAGCAGTACTTC. Combining the CDR3 with reference TRBV13 and TRBJ2-7 gives the whole variable domain AAGVIQSPRHLIKEKRETATLKCYPIPRHDTVYWYQQGPGQDPQFLISFYEKMQSDKGSIPDRFSAQQFSDYHSELNMSSLELGDSALYFCASSFQSYEQYFGPGTRLTVT.

This clone was counted between two and nine times. The chain employs TRBV2 and TRBJ2-6; D is perhaps TRBD1 (5 bases). Trimming cost V 1 base and J 0 bases, with 16 bases left between them. Looked up from germline, CDR1 is SNHLY and CDR2 is FYNNEI. The CDR3 runs to 19 residues. CDR3 region: CASSEDKQGKRSGANVLTF. CDR3 nucleotides: TGTGCCAGCAGTGAAGACAAGCAGGGTAAACGCTCTGGGGCCAACGTCCTGACTTTC.

The chain links TRBV4-3 to TRBJ1-2; 10 bases line up with TRBD1. V was pared by 0 bases and J by 4 bases, with 14 bases of the junction left unmatched. Germline CDR1 LGHNA, CDR2 YSLEER. This CDR3 region has 19 residues. The CDR3 reads CASSQDLLVGTGELYGYTF. In nucleotides, the CDR3 is TGCGCCAGCAGCCAAGATCTTCTTGTCGGGACAGGGGAGCTCTATGGCTACACCTTC.

This chain uses TRBV5-4 with TRBJ2-5; 13 nucleotides align to TRBD2. This CDR3 region has 18 residues. J lost 5 bases, V lost 0 bases, and 10 bases had no gene match. The germline V gene has CDR1 SGHNT and CDR2 YYREEE (reference sequence). CDR3 coding DNA: TGTGCCAGCAGCTTGGGGTCCACTAGCGGGGGGGCCGCCGAGACCCAGTACTTC. Protein sequence: CASSLGSTSGGAAETQYF.

The chain recombines TRBV28 with TRBJ2-3, with 14 nucleotides matching TRBD2. Germline V lookup: CDR1 MDHEN, CDR2 SYDVKM. The CDR3 extends over 17 amino acids. Losses at the gene ends were 5 bases for V and 0 bases for J; bases not matched to a gene: 4. CDR3 DNA sequence: TGTGCCAGCAGTATGGGACTAGCGGGGGTTAGCACAGATACGCAGTATTTT. It translates to CASSMGLAGVSTDTQYF.

Comments on this clone: This sample also contains other DNA sequences that code for the same CDR3. The CDR3 DNA reads TGTGCCAGCAGCTCCGGACAGAACACCGGGGAGCTGTTTTTT. The encoded protein is CASSSGQNTGELFF. The chain carries TRBV5-4 and TRBJ2-2; TRBD1 might be the D (5 bases). The germline V and J ends were trimmed by 3 bases and 1 base, with 7 bases remaining between them. Germline V gene data show CDR1 as SGHNT and CDR2 as YYREEE (reference sequence). The CDR3 sequence is 14 residues long.

The CDR3 loop is CASSLGGNEGTEAFF. The DNA for the CDR3 is TGCGCCAGCAGCTTGGGTGGGAACGAGGGCACTGAAGCTTTCTTT. The V and J genes are TRBV5-1 and TRBJ1-1; D unresolved. This CDR3 comprises 15 residues. Per germline, CDR1 SGHRS and CDR2 YFSETQ. Deletions cut 0 bases from V and 4 bases from J, with 13 bases between.

The chain combines TRBV19 with TRBJ1-6; D possibly corresponds to TRBD1 (6 bases). Between the trimmed V and J ends, which lost 5 bases and 7 bases, there was a span of 12 bases. CDR3 size: 14 residues. Per the germline V gene, CDR1 is LNHDA and CDR2 is SQIVND (reference sequence). The CDR3 reads CASSRGGLNSPLHF. CDR3 nucleotides: TGTGCCAGTAGTCGAGGGGGTCTAAATTCACCCCTCCACTTT.

The genes are TRBV7-9 and TRBJ1-1; D not resolved. The CDR3 has 15 residues. Germline CDR1 and CDR2: SEHNR and FQNEAQ (reference sequence). Trimming took 1 base from V and 6 from J, leaving 15 bases between them. The CDR3 bases are TGTGCCAGCAGCTTAGTTGTTTCGCAACTGGCTGAAGCTTTCTTT. Its protein is CASSLVVSQLAEAFF.

The chain combines TRBV19 with TRBJ1-3; D might be TRBD1 (5 bases). V was trimmed by 6 bases and J by 0 bases, leaving 12 bases between them. This CDR3 has 15 amino acids. CDR1 LNHDA and CDR2 SQIVND come from the germline V gene (reference sequence). The DNA of the CDR3 is TGTGCCAGTAGAAACCCAGGGCTCTCTGGAAACACCATATATTTT. Amino acids: CASRNPGLSGNTIYF.

This chain uses TRBV7-9 with TRBJ2-1, with 14 bases matching TRBD2. After removal of 5 bases from V and 14 bases from J, the junction contained 8 bases not matched to a gene. The CDR3 extends over 14 amino acids. Looked up from germline, CDR1 is SEHNR and CDR2 is FQNEAQ (reference sequence). CDR3 nucleotides: TGTGCCAGCAGCGAGGGACTAGCGGGGGCCAGGGAGTTCTTC. This encodes CASSEGLAGAREFF. The variable domain in full, completed from reference TRBV7-9 and TRBJ2-1, reads DTGVSQNPRHKITKRGQNVTFRCDPISEHNRLYWYRQTLGQGPEFLTYFQNEAQLEKSRLLSDRFSAERPKGSFSTLEIQRTEQGDSAMYLCASSEGLAGAREFFGPGTRLTVL.

The chain links TRBV30 to TRBJ2-1; 10 bases map to TRBD1. This CDR3 is built from 15 residues. With 2 bases clipped from V and 2 bases from J, the junction kept 3 bases outside the gene matches. Germline CDR1 GTSNPN, CDR2 SVGIG (reference sequence). CDR3 residues: CAWSLGQGAYNEQFF. CDR3 coding DNA: TGTGCCTGGAGTCTCGGACAGGGGGCCTACAATGAGCAGTTCTTC.

V and J are TRBV14 and TRBJ2-7; D uncertain. CDR1 SGHDN and CDR2 FVKESK come from the germline V gene. This CDR3 contains 13 residues. V dropped 4 bases and J dropped 1 base, with 8 bases sitting between them. The CDR3 protein is CASSRAGSYEQYF. CDR3 DNA: TGTGCCAGCAGCCGGGCAGGTTCCTACGAGCAGTACTTC.

This clone was recorded a few times. The CDR3 nucleotides read TGTGCCAGCGCACTCATCCTACCCAATTCACCCCTCCACTTT. It specifies CASALILPNSPLHF. V gene TRBV25-1 combines with J gene TRBJ1-6; D ambiguous. V was trimmed by 8 bases and J by 7 bases, leaving 15 bases between them. The CDR3 loop spans 14 amino acids. CDR1 is MGHDK, CDR2 SYGVNS, per germline.

The chain links TRBV15 to TRBJ2-3; D unclear. From germline, CDR1 is LNHNV and CDR2 YYDKDF (reference sequence). The V end lost 0 bases, the J end lost 12 bases, and 10 bases lay between the germline ends. The CDR3 length is 12 residues. The CDR3, as DNA: TGTGCCACCAGCAGAGATAGTAGTTACCAGTATTTT. Its protein product is CATSRDSSYQYF.